This entry lists 28 T cell receptor beta chains sequenced from one sample in a study of cytomegalovirus exposure and HLA in healthy donors. Vbeta (60) and Jbeta (13) primers were used in the PCR. Using immunoSEQ multiplex PCR, the repertoire was profiled, and TCRdb retains in-frame clones only, with some absent. Of about 130,000 clones in the sample, 73% were seen once. Sequencing input: PBMCs. The receptors derive from a man between 60 and 75 years old in good health and CMV-seropositive.

V usage is TRBV4-1 and J usage is TRBJ2-2; 7 bases match TRBD1. CDR1 and CDR2 (germline): MGHRA, YSYEKL. V shed 6 bases and J 0 bases; nucleotides not matched to a gene: 4. The CDR3 covers 15 residues. The CDR3 DNA is TGCGCCAGCAGGTTCGGGACAGCGAACACCGGGGAGCTGTTTTTT. Translating gives CASRFGTANTGELFF.

This clone was detected only once. This sequence joins TRBV20-1 and TRBJ1-2; weak D call: TRBD1 (5 bases). This CDR3 is built from 11 residues. V was pared by 3 bases and J by 7 bases, with 9 bases between. The germline CDR1 and CDR2 sequences are DFQATT and SNEGSKA (reference sequence). DNA of the CDR3: TGCAGTGCTAGGGGGGAGGTTGGCTACACCTTC. Translation gives CSARGEVGYTF.

Notes on this clone: At one boundary the junction diverges from the germline segment, which might be a read error. This chain joins TRBV28 and TRBJ1-6; D gene ambiguous. The CDR3 covers 12 residues. CDR1 and CDR2 (germline): MDHEN, SYDVKM. The CDR3: CASSLYNSPLRF. The CDR3 coding sequence is TGTGCCAGCAGTCTCTATAATTCACCCCTCCGCTTT.

Written as DNA, the CDR3 is TGCGCCAGCAGCCTCGACATTTACACCGGGGAGCTGTTTTTT. The encoded protein is CASSLDIYTGELFF. The chain couples TRBV5-1 to TRBJ2-2; D ambiguous. V was clipped by 4 bases and J by 3 bases, with 10 bases between them. In germline, CDR1 is SGHRS, CDR2 YFSETQ. The CDR3 covers 14 residues.

This chain links TRBV7-9 with TRBJ1-4; 10 bases align to TRBD1. The CDR3 is 15 residues long. V trimming: 4 bases; J trimming: 8 bases; junction bases outside the gene matches: 7. Germline V lookup: CDR1 SEHNR, CDR2 FQNEAQ (reference sequence). CDR3 region: CASSSTGTGVEKLFF. CDR3 nucleotide sequence: TGTGCCAGCAGCTCGACCGGGACAGGGGTGGAAAAACTGTTTTTT.

As for this clone: An end of the junction does not agree with germline; a read error may underlie this. The chain is built from TRBV6-5 and TRBJ2-2; maybe TRBD2 (5 bases). Germline-derived CDR1 and CDR2 are MNHEY and SVGAGI. The CDR3 loop spans 14 amino acids. The CDR3 bases are TGTGCCAGCAGTTACTCCTCAAGGGTCGGGGAGCTGTCTTTT. This codes for CASSYSSRVGELSF.

This clone has just a few counts. The chain is built from TRBV11-2 and TRBJ2-1, with TRBD1 identical over 9 bases. In germline, CDR1 is SGHAT, CDR2 FQNNGV. The V gene end was trimmed by 5 bases and the J gene end by 3 bases; junction bases not matched to a gene: 5. The CDR3 length is 15 residues. CDR3: CASSDDRGNYNEQFF. DNA for the CDR3: TGTGCCAGCAGCGATGACAGGGGGAACTACAATGAGCAGTTCTTC.

CDR3 loop: CASSLGRGGWNEQFF. The CDR3 DNA sequence: TGTGCCAGCAGCTTAGGGAGGGGGGGCTGGAATGAGCAGTTCTTC. The chain uses TRBV7-2 and TRBJ2-1; D possibly corresponds to TRBD2 (7 bases). V gave up 1 base and J gave up 7 bases, with 14 bases separating them. Looked up from germline, CDR1 is SGHTA and CDR2 is FQGNSA. The CDR3 sequence is 15 residues long.

V is TRBV6-1 and J is TRBJ2-3; TRBD2 matches at 8 bases. The ends lost 11 bases at V and 2 bases at J; junction bases unmatched: 9. The CDR3 sequence is 14 residues long. Germline V CDR1 and CDR2: MNHNS, SASEGT. CDR3 DNA: TGTGCCTGTATACGGGGGGGTTACACAGATACGCAGTATTTT. It encodes CACIRGGYTDTQYF.

This rearrangement joins TRBV7-8 to TRBJ1-1; 9 positions match TRBD1. The germline CDR1 and CDR2 sequences are SGHVS and FQNEAQ. V was clipped by 1 base and J by 4 bases; unmatched bases: 7. The length of the CDR3 is 16 residues. CDR3 sequence (DNA): TGTGCCAGCAGCTTAGGGACGGGACAGGGCTCCACTGAAGCTTTCTTT. It is translated as CASSLGTGQGSTEAFF. Variable domain in full (rest from reference TRBV7-8 and TRBJ1-1): GAGVSQSPRYKVAKRGQDVALRCDPISGHVSLFWYQQALGQGPEFLTYFQNEAQLDKSGLPSDRFFAERPEGSVSTLKIQRTQQEDSAVYLCASSLGTGQGSTEAFFGQGTRLTVV.

This chain uses TRBV30 with TRBJ1-2; D perhaps matches TRBD1 (6 bases). The ends were cut back, 3 bases at V and 3 bases at J, with 11 bases in the middle. The germline CDR1 and CDR2 sequences are GTSNPN and SVGIG (reference sequence). CDR3 size: 13 residues. The CDR3: CAWSAGDYYGYTF. CDR3 sequence (DNA): TGTGCCTGGAGCGCAGGGGATTACTATGGCTACACCTTC. Filled out from reference TRBV30 and TRBJ1-2, the complete variable domain reads SQTIHQWPATLVQPVGSPLSLECTVEGTSNPNLYWYRQAAGRGLQLLFYSVGIGQISSEVPQNLSASRPQDRQFILSSKKLLLSDSGFYLCAWSAGDYYGYTFGSGTRLTVV.

The rearrangement joins TRBV5-4 to TRBJ2-5, with a weak D call TRBD1 (5 bases). CDR1 and CDR2 from the germline V gene are SGHNT and YYREEE (reference sequence). Trimming pared 6 bases from V and 5 bases from J, leaving 14 bases between. The CDR3 spans 13 residues. CDR3 nucleotide sequence: TGTGCCAGCACCAAAGCCCCAGGGGAGACCCAGTACTTC. The encoded protein is CASTKAPGETQYF.

The chain joins TRBV28 to TRBJ1-3, with 9 bases lining up with TRBD1. Germline V gene data show CDR1 as MDHEN and CDR2 as SYDVKM. Germline trimming cut 4 bases from V and 4 bases from J; bases unmatched to any gene: 8. The CDR3 loop spans 16 amino acids. The CDR3 loop is CASSSTGGDAGNTIYF. As DNA, the CDR3 is TGTGCCAGCAGTTCGACAGGGGGTGATGCGGGAAACACCATATATTTT.

The chain combines TRBV15 with TRBJ2-2; D remains unclear. V was shortened by 5 bases and J by 4 bases, with 14 bases between the two germline ends. This CDR3 comprises 15 residues. The germline gives CDR1 LNHNV, CDR2 YYDKDF (reference sequence). The DNA of the CDR3 is TGTGCCACCAGCTTAATCGGAGTCTTCACCGGGGAGCTGTTTTTT. It codes for CATSLIGVFTGELFF.

The chain combines TRBV5-1 with TRBJ2-1; the match to TRBD2 covers 15 bases. Germline CDR1 SGHRS, CDR2 YFSETQ. The CDR3 is made up of 16 amino acids. The V gene end was trimmed by 1 base and the J gene end by 9 bases; junction bases not matched to a gene: 5. The CDR3 sequence is CASSLPGLAGGLEQFF. The DNA for the CDR3 is TGCGCCAGCAGCTTGCCGGGACTAGCGGGGGGCCTTGAGCAGTTCTTC.

The rearrangement uses TRBV28 and TRBJ2-7; D is possibly TRBD1 (6 bases). This CDR3 has 14 amino acids. Deletions cut 7 bases from V and 6 bases from J, with 19 bases between. Germline lookup yields CDR1 MDHEN and CDR2 SYDVKM. CDR3 amino acids: CASTQVRGRGEQYF. The CDR3 bases are TGTGCCAGCACTCAGGTCAGGGGCAGGGGCGAGCAGTACTTC.

The J gene is TRBJ1-6, the V gene TRBV19; TRBD1 might be the D (5 bases). Germline loops: CDR1 LNHDA, CDR2 SQIVND (reference sequence). This CDR3 spans 15 amino acids. V was cut by 3 bases and J by 7 bases, with 13 bases left in between. CDR3 in DNA: TGTGCCAGTAGTATTCGTAGGGGTCCCAATTCACCCCTCCACTTT. This sequence encodes CASSIRRGPNSPLHF.

This clone was recorded a few times. The rearrangement joins TRBV30 to TRBJ2-6; tentatively, D is TRBD1 (6 bases). The V end was cut by 3 bases, the J end by 0 bases, with 6 bases between. Germline CDR1 is GTSNPN and CDR2 is SVGIG (reference sequence). The CDR3 is 14 amino acids. In DNA form, the CDR3 reads TGTGCCTGGAGCAGGGGCTCTGGGGCCAACGTCCTGACTTTC. Translation: CAWSRGSGANVLTF.

The chain uses TRBV5-1 and TRBJ1-1; D is ambiguous. The CDR3 totals 13 residues. Germline V gene sequence: CDR1 SGHRS, CDR2 YFSETQ. V was clipped by 0 bases and J by 4 bases, with 7 bases between them. In DNA, the CDR3 is TGCGCCAGCAGCTTGGACCGAGGCACTGAAGCTTTCTTT. Translated, it gives CASSLDRGTEAFF.

The chain combines TRBV19 with TRBJ2-1; perhaps TRBD1 as D (5 bases). Trimming shortened V by 3 bases and J by 0 bases, and 15 bases separated the two germline ends. The CDR3 runs to 17 residues. Germline CDR1 and CDR2: LNHDA and SQIVND (reference sequence). The CDR3 protein is CASSISSGPSSYNEQFF. The CDR3 region has the DNA TGTGCCAGTAGTATCTCATCAGGGCCCAGCTCCTACAATGAGCAGTTCTTC.

V is TRBV29-1 and J is TRBJ2-1; weak D call: TRBD2 (6 bases). The ends were cut back, 3 bases at V and 8 bases at J, with 14 bases in the middle. This CDR3 spans 13 amino acids. Germline V gene sequence: CDR1 SQVTM, CDR2 ANQGSEA. The CDR3 region is CSVEGGTVYEQFF. For the CDR3, the DNA is TGCAGCGTTGAGGGGGGAACGGTCTATGAGCAGTTCTTC.

Worth noting for this clone: A junction boundary mismatches the germline segment, possibly from a read error. The chain employs TRBV10-1 and TRBJ2-7, with TRBD1 matching 9 bases. Germline V gives CDR1 WNHNN, CDR2 SYGVQD (reference sequence). The CDR3 is 12 residues long. CDR3 amino acids: CATGTGIYEQHF. The CDR3 nucleotides are TGCGCCACCGGGACAGGGATCTACGAGCAGCACTTC.

This clone showed up just a few times. The V call is TRBV30, the J call TRBJ2-3; 9 bases are shared with TRBD1. CDR1 is GTSNPN, CDR2 SVGIG, per germline (reference sequence). This CDR3 has 16 residues. V lost 1 base and J lost 4; bases outside the gene matches: 9. The CDR3 DNA reads TGTGCCTGGAGTGCCCCCGGGACAGGGTACTCAGATACGCAGTATTTT. Its translation: CAWSAPGTGYSDTQYF. Full variable domain (outside the CDR3, taken from reference TRBV30 and TRBJ2-3): SQTIHQWPATLVQPVGSPLSLECTVEGTSNPNLYWYRQAAGRGLQLLFYSVGIGQISSEVPQNLSASRPQDRQFILSSKKLLLSDSGFYLCAWSAPGTGYSDTQYFGPGTRLTVL.

The rearrangement uses TRBV4-1 and TRBJ2-1; TRBD1 matches 7 bases. Germline values: CDR1 MGHRA, CDR2 YSYEKL. J gave up 5 bases and V 3 bases, and 4 bases lay outside the gene matches. There are 14 residues in the CDR3. This chain's CDR3 is CASSHPGTDNEQFF. The CDR3 bases are TGCGCCAGCAGCCACCCCGGGACAGACAATGAGCAGTTCTTC.

With respect to this clone: At one end, the junction sequence differs from germline, possibly due to a read error. V gene TRBV7-7 combines with J gene TRBJ2-5, with D perhaps matching TRBD1 (7 bases). CDR3 length: 17 amino acids. CDR1 and CDR2 (germline): SSHAT, FNYEAQ (reference sequence). CDR3 loop: CASSSLVGGQPGGTQYF. For the CDR3, the DNA is TGTGCTAGCAGCAGTCTAGTCGGGGGACAGCCTGGAGGGACCCAGTACTTC.

The chain employs TRBV30 and TRBJ2-3; D might be TRBD1 (6 bases). The CDR3 is 14 amino acids. Germline V gene data show CDR1 as GTSNPN and CDR2 as SVGIG (reference sequence). V was pared by 7 bases and J by 1 base, with 15 bases between. The CDR3 is CASRQVRGTDTQYF. The CDR3 region has the DNA TGTGCCTCGAGACAGGTCCGGGGCACAGATACGCAGTATTTT.

This clone is a singleton in its sample. The gene calls are TRBV29-1 and TRBJ2-5; TRBD2 aligns across 10 bases. After removal of 3 bases from V and 5 bases from J, the junction contained 6 bases not matched to a gene. This CDR3 is 14 amino acids long. In germline, CDR1 is SQVTM, CDR2 ANQGSEA. CDR3 nucleotides: TGCAGCGTTGAGCCTAGCGGGGGCCTGGAGACCCAGTACTTC. Amino acids: CSVEPSGGLETQYF.

The chain combines TRBV5-6 with TRBJ1-2; D is possibly TRBD1 (5 bases). V was shortened by 0 bases and J by 6 bases, with 9 bases between the two germline ends. This CDR3 comprises 13 residues. Germline V gives CDR1 SGHDT, CDR2 YYEEEE. CDR3 coding DNA: TGTGCCAGCAGCTTGGTACAGGCAGATGGCTACACCTTC. As protein: CASSLVQADGYTF.